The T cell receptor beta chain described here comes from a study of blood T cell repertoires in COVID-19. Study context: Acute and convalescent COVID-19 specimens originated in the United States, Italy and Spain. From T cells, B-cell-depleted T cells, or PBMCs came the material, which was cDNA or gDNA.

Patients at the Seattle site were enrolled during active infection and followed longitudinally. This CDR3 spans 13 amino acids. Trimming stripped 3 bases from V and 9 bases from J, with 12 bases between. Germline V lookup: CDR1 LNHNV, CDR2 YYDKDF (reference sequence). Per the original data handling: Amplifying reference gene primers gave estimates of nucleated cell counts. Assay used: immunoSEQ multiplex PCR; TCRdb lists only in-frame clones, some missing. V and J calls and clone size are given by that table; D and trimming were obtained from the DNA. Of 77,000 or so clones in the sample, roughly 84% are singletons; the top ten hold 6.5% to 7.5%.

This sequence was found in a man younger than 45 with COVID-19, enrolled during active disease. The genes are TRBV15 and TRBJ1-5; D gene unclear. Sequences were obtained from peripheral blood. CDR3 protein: CATSRPEVPPQHF. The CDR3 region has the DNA TGTGCCACCAGCAGGCCCGAGGTTCCGCCCCAGCATTTT.